The clone carrying this T cell receptor (beta chain) has ten or more counts. This record belongs to a study of blood T cell repertoires in COVID-19. Study as a whole: Sites in the United States, Italy and Spain provided acute and convalescent COVID-19 samples. Sample material is recorded as cDNA or gDNA derived from T cells, B-cell-depleted T cells, or PBMCs.

The age range of participants was about 18 to 100 years, with residence in around 22 US areas. How the authors handled the data: Reference gene primer amplification yielded estimated nucleated cell counts. Assay used: immunoSEQ multiplex PCR; TCRdb lists only in-frame clones, some missing. The V and J calls and the clone size are those of that table, but D and trimming were determined from the DNA. Among 150,000 to 200,000 clones listed, 75% to 90% were seen once. The CDR3 covers 15 residues. Trimming shortened V by 5 bases and J by 1 base, and 13 bases separated the two germline ends. Germline V gene sequence: CDR1 SGHRS, CDR2 YFSETQ.

This receptor was taken from a woman younger than 45 who had recovered from COVID-19. The chain is built from TRBV5-1 and TRBJ1-3; D call uncertain. The material sequenced was PBMCs or T cells enriched from blood (not recorded which). CDR3 in DNA: TGCGCCAGCAGTACGACTCCTCAATCTGGAAACACCATATATTTT. Its protein is CASSTTPQSGNTIYF.